This TCR beta chain was observed in a study of blood T cell repertoires in COVID-19. At the level of the study: Nucleic acid was either cDNA or gDNA, and it came from T cells, B-cell-depleted T cells, or PBMCs.

Generated by immunoSEQ multiplex PCR, the TCRdb table keeps only in-frame clones and is missing some. The table includes about 240,000 clones, 70% to 90% detected once. The CDR3 totals 15 residues. V was pared by 5 bases and J by 2 bases, with 8 bases of the junction left unmatched. The germline V gene encodes CDR1 SGHAT and CDR2 FQNNGV. The sample comprised PBMCs or T cells enriched from blood (not recorded which). The chain uses TRBV11-2 and TRBJ2-5, with 7 nucleotides matching TRBD2. This clonotype originated in a woman aged 35 to 49 with acute COVID-19. CDR3 nucleotide sequence: TGTGCCAGCAGCGGGTTGACTAGCAGGCAAGAGACCCAGTACTTC. Translation: CASSGLTSRQETQYF.